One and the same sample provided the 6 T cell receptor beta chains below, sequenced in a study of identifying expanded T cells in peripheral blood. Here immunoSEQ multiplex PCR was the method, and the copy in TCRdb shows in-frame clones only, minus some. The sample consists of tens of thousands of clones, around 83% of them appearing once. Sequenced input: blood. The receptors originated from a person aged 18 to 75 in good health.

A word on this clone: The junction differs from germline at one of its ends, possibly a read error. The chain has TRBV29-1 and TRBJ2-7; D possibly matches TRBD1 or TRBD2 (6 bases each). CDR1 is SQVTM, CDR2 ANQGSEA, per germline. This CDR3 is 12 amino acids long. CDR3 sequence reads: CKPGARRYEQYF. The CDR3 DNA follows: TGTAAACCGGGGGCCAGACGATACGAGCAGTACTTC.

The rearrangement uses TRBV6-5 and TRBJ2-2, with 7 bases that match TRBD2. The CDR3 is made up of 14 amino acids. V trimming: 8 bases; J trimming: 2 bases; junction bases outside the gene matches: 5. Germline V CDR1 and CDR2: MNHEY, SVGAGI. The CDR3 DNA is TGTGCCAGCTTGGGGGGACTAAACACCGGGGAGCTGTTTTTT. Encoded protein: CASLGGLNTGELFF.

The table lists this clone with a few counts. CDR3 region: CASSNRVGQPQHF. The CDR3 bases are TGTGCCAGTAGTAACAGGGTGGGTCAGCCCCAGCATTTT. The V gene is TRBV19, the J gene TRBJ1-5, with a tentative D call TRBD1 (6 bases). Germline lookup yields CDR1 LNHDA and CDR2 SQIVND (reference sequence). The CDR3 is 13 amino acids. Trimming removed 4 bases at V and 6 bases at J, with 10 bases between.

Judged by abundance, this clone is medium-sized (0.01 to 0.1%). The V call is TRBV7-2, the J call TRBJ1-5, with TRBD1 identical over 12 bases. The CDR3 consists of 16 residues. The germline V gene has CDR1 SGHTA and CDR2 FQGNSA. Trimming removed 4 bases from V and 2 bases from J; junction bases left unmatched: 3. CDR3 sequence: CASSSGTGGGNQPQHF. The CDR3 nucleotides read TGTGCCAGCAGCTCCGGGACAGGGGGCGGCAATCAGCCCCAGCATTTT.

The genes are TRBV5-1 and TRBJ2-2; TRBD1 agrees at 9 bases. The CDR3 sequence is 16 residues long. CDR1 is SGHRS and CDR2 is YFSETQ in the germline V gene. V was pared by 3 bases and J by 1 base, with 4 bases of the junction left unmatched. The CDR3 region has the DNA TGCGCCAGCAGCTCCCGGACAGGGGAGAACACCGGGGAGCTGTTTTTT. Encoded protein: CASSSRTGENTGELFF.

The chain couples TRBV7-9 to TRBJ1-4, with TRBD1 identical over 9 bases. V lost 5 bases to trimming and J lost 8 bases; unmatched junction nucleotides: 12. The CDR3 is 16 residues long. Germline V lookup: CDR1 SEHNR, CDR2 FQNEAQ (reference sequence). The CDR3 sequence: CASSVNLQGAGEKLFF. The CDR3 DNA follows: TGTGCCAGCAGCGTAAACCTACAGGGGGCTGGGGAAAAACTGTTTTTT.